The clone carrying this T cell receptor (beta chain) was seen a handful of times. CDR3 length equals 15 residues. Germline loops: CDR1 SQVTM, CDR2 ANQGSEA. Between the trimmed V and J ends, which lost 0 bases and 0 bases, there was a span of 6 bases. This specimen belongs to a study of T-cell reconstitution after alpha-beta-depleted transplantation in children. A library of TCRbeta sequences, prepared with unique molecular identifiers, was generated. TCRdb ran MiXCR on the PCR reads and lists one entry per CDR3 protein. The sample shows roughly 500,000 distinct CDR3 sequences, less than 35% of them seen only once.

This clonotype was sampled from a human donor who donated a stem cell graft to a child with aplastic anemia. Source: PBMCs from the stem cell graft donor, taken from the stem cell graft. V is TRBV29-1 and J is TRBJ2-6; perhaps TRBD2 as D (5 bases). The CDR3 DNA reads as TGCAGCGTTGAAGACCGGGGCTCTGGGGCCAACGTCCTGACTTTC. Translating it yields CSVEDRGSGANVLTF.